This entry lists 8 T cell receptor beta chains sequenced from one sample in a study of beta chain features in type 1 diabetes. Expressed TCRB transcripts got sequenced, as all isolated RNA was reverse transcribed. Clones were read by immunoSEQ multiplex PCR, and TCRdb kept only the in-frame ones, dropping some. The sample yields under 250,000 clones, roughly 10% seen once. Sequences were obtained from central memory CD4+ T cells from blood. Receptors originate from a man younger than 35 in good health.

This clone was counted at least ten times. V gene TRBV11-1 combines with J gene TRBJ2-1; maybe TRBD2 (6 bases). Germline V gene lookup returns CDR1 SGHAT and CDR2 FQDESV (reference sequence). CDR3 length: 12 residues. V gave up 5 bases and J gave up 9 bases, with 11 bases separating them. CDR3 coding DNA: TGTGCCAGCAGCCCCCAGGAGGGTGAGCAGTTCTTC. Translation gives CASSPQEGEQFF.

The table lists this clone with a few counts. V usage is TRBV28 and J usage is TRBJ2-5; either TRBD1 or TRBD2 may fit D (6 bases each). Germline V gene lookup returns CDR1 MDHEN and CDR2 SYDVKM. V was shortened by 6 bases and J by 5 bases, with 19 bases between the two germline ends. The CDR3 spans 15 residues. The CDR3 spells CASRGGQPAGETQYF. Written as DNA, the CDR3 is TGTGCCAGCAGGGGCGGACAGCCCGCGGGGGAGACCCAGTACTTC.

The table lists this clone with a few counts. The rearrangement uses TRBV5-1 and TRBJ1-2; 8 bases align to TRBD1. This CDR3 has 14 residues. Germline V lookup: CDR1 SGHRS, CDR2 YFSETQ. With V trimmed by 4 bases and J by 8 bases, 10 bases remained unmatched. The CDR3 reads CASSPQGAPGGYTF. Here the CDR3 DNA reads TGCGCCAGCAGCCCCCAGGGGGCGCCAGGCGGCTACACCTTC.

This clone was counted many times. The J gene is TRBJ2-6, the V gene TRBV2; D unclear. CDR1 is SNHLY, CDR2 FYNNEI, per germline. The V gene lost 2 bases and the J gene lost 10 bases, with 15 bases spanning the gap. The CDR3 spans 15 residues. CDR3 DNA: TGTGCCAGCAGTGAAACGGCGTTGGGTCTGAACGTCCTGACTTTC. It is translated as CASSETALGLNVLTF.

The chain combines TRBV7-2 with TRBJ2-3; 10 nucleotides agree with TRBD2. Germline CDR1 reads SGHTA; CDR2 reads FQGNSA. CDR3 length equals 17 residues. V shed 1 base and J 3 bases; nucleotides not matched to a gene: 7. The CDR3 coding sequence is TGTGCCAGCAGCTTAGATAAACGGACTAGCGGTACAGATACGCAGTATTTT. Translation: CASSLDKRTSGTDTQYF.

This clone was counted only a few times. The V call is TRBV29-1, the J call TRBJ2-3, with 14 bases lining up with TRBD2. Losses at the gene ends were 3 bases for V and 0 bases for J; bases not matched to a gene: 2. Germline V gene data show CDR1 as SQVTM and CDR2 as ANQGSEA. CDR3 length equals 16 residues. The CDR3 DNA is TGCAGCGTTGACGGGACTAGCGGGAGTAGCACAGATACGCAGTATTTT. Translation gives CSVDGTSGSSTDTQYF.

This sequence joins TRBV2 and TRBJ2-2; D is unresolved. Between the trimmed V and J ends, which lost 4 bases and 6 bases, there was a span of 3 bases. This CDR3 spans 11 amino acids. Germline V gives CDR1 SNHLY, CDR2 FYNNEI. The CDR3 DNA reads TGTGCCAGCAGTGGGCCCGGGGAGCTGTTTTTT. The encoded protein is CASSGPGELFF.

For this clone: This CDR3 is also generated by other DNA sequences in the sample. The chain recombines TRBV18 with TRBJ2-3; D gene ambiguous. The V end lost 3 bases, the J end lost 0 bases, and 1 base lay between the germline ends. Germline CDR1 and CDR2: KGHSH and LQKENI. The CDR3 has 12 residues. CDR3 amino acids: CASSPSTDTQYF. In DNA form, the CDR3 reads TGTGCCAGCTCACCCAGCACAGATACGCAGTATTTT.